This T cell receptor (beta chain) comes out of a study of T-cell reconstitution after alpha-beta-depleted transplantation in children. Findings and limits, study-wide: After one year, T-cell counts and TCRbeta diversity mostly came from new T cells. Where alpha-beta T cells came from about two months after transplant was reportedly several hundred expanded graft clones. In some patients, recipient T cells and intrathymic progenitors surviving conditioning explained high day-60 diversity.

This clonotype was seen a handful of times. Its specificity is unknown. V was cut by 3 bases and J by 2 bases, with 14 bases left in between. Germline CDR1 is LNHNV and CDR2 is YYDKDF (reference sequence). CDR3 size: 15 residues. TCRbeta library construction was performed incorporating unique molecular identifiers. Each CDR3 protein is one row after TCRdb ran MiXCR on the PCR reads. Of hundreds of thousands of distinct CDR3 sequences in the sample, roughly a sixth were seen once. The receptor's source is a male patient aged 2 to 10 who had a stem cell transplant for acute lymphoblastic leukemia, so the T cells may come from the graft donor. The V call is TRBV15, the J call TRBJ2-7; D may be TRBD1 (6 bases). The source was PBMCs, mostly from graft donor cells, collected 360 days after TCRalphabeta/CD19-depleted stem cell transplant. DNA of the CDR3: TGTGCCACCAGCAGGGACCGGGACACAACCTACGAGCAGTACTTC. Protein sequence: CATSRDRDTTYEQYF.